This passage covers 28 T cell receptor beta chains from one sample sequenced in a study of cytomegalovirus exposure and HLA in healthy donors. Amplification used 60 Vbeta primers and 13 Jbeta primers. The data were produced by immunoSEQ multiplex PCR, yet TCRdb's version contains in-frame clones alone and is incomplete. The profile covers approximately 150,000 clones, with 76% appearing a single time and 3.1% taken by the ten largest. Material: PBMCs. The receptors stem from a male donor in good health and CMV-seronegative.

The genes are TRBV18 and TRBJ2-1, with TRBD2 matching 12 bases. CDR1 and CDR2 (germline): KGHSH, LQKENI. The V gene end was trimmed by 3 bases and the J gene end by 5 bases; junction bases not matched to a gene: 2. This CDR3 has 15 amino acids. The CDR3 loop is CASSPGLAGDNEQFF. The CDR3 DNA reads as TGTGCCAGCTCACCGGGACTAGCGGGTGACAATGAGCAGTTCTTC.

The chain employs TRBV6-1 and TRBJ2-3; D is ambiguous. In germline, CDR1 is MNHNS, CDR2 SASEGT. Deletions cut 11 bases from V and 5 bases from J, with 17 bases between. The CDR3 length is 13 residues. The CDR3 DNA reads as TGTGCCCGCTCTTTTGCCCTAGGAGATACGCAGTATTTT. Translated, it gives CARSFALGDTQYF.

This clone was seen a handful of times. This rearrangement joins TRBV5-1 to TRBJ2-7; 8 bases agree with TRBD2. V shed 4 bases and J 0 bases; nucleotides not matched to a gene: 6. The CDR3 consists of 15 residues. Germline CDR1 and CDR2: SGHRS and YFSETQ. The CDR3 loop is CASSILAGSSYEQYF. CDR3 DNA: TGCGCCAGCAGCATCCTAGCGGGTAGCTCCTACGAGCAGTACTTC.

The chain has TRBV9 and TRBJ2-1; TRBD2 matches 7 bases. The CDR3 totals 14 residues. The junction had 5 bases not matched to a gene; V was cut back by 4 bases and J by 4 bases. From germline, CDR1 is SGDLS and CDR2 YYNGEE. The CDR3 nucleotides are TGTGCCAGCAGCTTTAGCGGGTCGTACAATGAGCAGTTCTTC. Translation: CASSFSGSYNEQFF.

The rearrangement links TRBV4-1 to TRBJ1-2, with 7 bases fitting TRBD1. With 4 bases clipped from V and 4 bases from J, the junction kept 18 bases outside the gene matches. CDR3 length: 18 residues. CDR1 is MGHRA, CDR2 YSYEKL, per germline. CDR3 coding DNA: TGCGCCAGCAGCCTCACCTTAGGGGCCAGGGGGATAAGCTATGGCTACACCTTC. Its translation: CASSLTLGARGISYGYTF.

V usage is TRBV7-2 and J usage is TRBJ2-7; 10 bases line up with TRBD1. The CDR3 loop spans 14 amino acids. With V trimmed by 4 bases and J by 7 bases, 7 bases remained unmatched. CDR1 and CDR2 from the germline V gene are SGHTA and FQGNSA. The CDR3 is CASSSDRGAQEQYF. The CDR3 DNA is TGTGCCAGCAGCTCGGACAGGGGGGCGCAGGAGCAGTACTTC.

The rearrangement joins TRBV9 to TRBJ2-5; weak D call: TRBD2 (6 bases). Germline-derived CDR1 and CDR2 are SGDLS and YYNGEE. Trimming removed 7 bases from V and 2 bases from J, with 12 bases in between. The CDR3 spans 13 residues. The CDR3 reads CASSLAFQETQYF. In DNA form, the CDR3 reads TGTGCCAGCTCACTAGCTTTTCAAGAGACCCAGTACTTC.

This chain joins TRBV6-1 and TRBJ1-6; D is perhaps TRBD1 (6 bases). Germline lookup yields CDR1 MNHNS and CDR2 SASEGT. The CDR3 consists of 15 residues. Trimming shortened V by 7 bases and J by 4 bases, and 14 bases separated the two germline ends. The CDR3 bases are TGTGCCAGCATCGGGGGAGGGGGATATAATTCACCCCTCCACTTT. Protein product: CASIGGGGYNSPLHF.

This clone was counted a few times. The rearrangement joins TRBV19 to TRBJ1-2, with TRBD1 matching over 8 bases. V lost 9 bases and J lost 2; bases outside the gene matches: 11. The CDR3 loop spans 15 amino acids. Per germline, CDR1 LNHDA and CDR2 SQIVND (reference sequence). The CDR3 spells CASHDPGGTNYGYTF. DNA of the CDR3: TGTGCCAGCCATGATCCAGGGGGCACAAACTATGGCTACACCTTC.

There are a few counts of this clone. J is TRBJ2-2 and V is TRBV19; 8 positions agree with TRBD2. With V trimmed by 2 bases and J by 5 bases, 10 bases remained unmatched. From germline, CDR1 is LNHDA and CDR2 SQIVND (reference sequence). This CDR3 comprises 17 residues. As DNA, the CDR3 is TGTGCCAGTAGTATACTTGGAGCGGGAGTCTCTACCGGGGAGCTGTTTTTT. Its protein is CASSILGAGVSTGELFF.

The chain uses TRBV9 and TRBJ2-3; TRBD2 aligns across 8 bases. CDR3 length: 15 amino acids. Per germline, CDR1 SGDLS and CDR2 YYNGEE. The trim removed 0 bases at V and 2 bases at J, leaving 2 bases unmatched. The CDR3, as DNA: TGTGCCAGCAGCGTAGCGGGAGGGCCCACAGATACGCAGTATTTT. It yields the protein CASSVAGGPTDTQYF.

This clone has just a few counts. CDR3 loop: CAVISGQGITEAFF. As DNA, the CDR3 is TGTGCCGTCATTTCGGGACAGGGAATCACTGAAGCTTTCTTT. The chain is built from TRBV10-3 and TRBJ1-1; 9 nucleotides agree with TRBD1. Germline V gene sequence: CDR1 ENHRY, CDR2 SYGVKD. CDR3 length: 14 amino acids. Germline trimming cut 11 bases from V and 4 bases from J; bases unmatched to any gene: 11.

The V and J genes are TRBV19 and TRBJ1-1, with TRBD1 as a possible D gene (6 bases). The CDR3 is 13 amino acids. Trimming pared 8 bases from V and 5 bases from J, leaving 15 bases between. CDR1 LNHDA and CDR2 SQIVND come from the germline V gene (reference sequence). The CDR3 DNA is TGTGCCAGTTTAGCGTGGGGGCTAACTGAAGCTTTCTTT. The encoded protein is CASLAWGLTEAFF.

This clone was observed a single time. The rearrangement uses TRBV27 and TRBJ2-1, with TRBD2 matching 13 bases. The CDR3 runs to 15 residues. The V gene's germline CDR1 is MNHEY and CDR2 SMNVEV (reference sequence). Trimming cost V 8 bases and J 3 bases; bases outside gene matches: 4. The CDR3 protein is CASSRTSGGYNEQFF. For the CDR3, the DNA is TGTGCCAGCTCCCGGACTAGCGGGGGCTACAATGAGCAGTTCTTC.

In this sample, this clone turned up a few times. The chain recombines TRBV7-3 with TRBJ1-1; no clear D. The CDR3 runs 14 residues. Per germline, CDR1 SGHTA and CDR2 FQGTGA. The V gene lost 5 bases and the J gene lost 1 base, with 11 bases spanning the gap. The CDR3 nucleotides read TGTGCCAGCAGCCTACTTGGGCCGAACACTGAAGCTTTCTTT. Translating it yields CASSLLGPNTEAFF.

The chain carries TRBV27 and TRBJ1-2, with 9 bases lining up with TRBD1. Germline assignment: CDR1 MNHEY and CDR2 SMNVEV (reference sequence). The CDR3 consists of 13 residues. Losses at the gene ends were 2 bases for V and 6 bases for J; bases not matched to a gene: 1. The CDR3 DNA reads as TGTGCCAGCAGTTTAGGACAGGGGAATGGCTACACCTTC. It encodes CASSLGQGNGYTF.

This chain links TRBV7-9 with TRBJ2-5; D is perhaps TRBD2 (6 bases). V was cut by 1 base and J by 5 bases, with 11 bases left in between. Germline V gene data show CDR1 as SEHNR and CDR2 as FQNEAQ (reference sequence). The CDR3 extends over 14 amino acids. The CDR3 DNA reads TGTGCCAGCAGCTTAGTTGGGGGGACGGAGACCCAGTACTTC. Translating it yields CASSLVGGTETQYF.

This chain joins TRBV28 and TRBJ2-7, with D possibly matching TRBD1 (6 bases). Trimming pared 2 bases from V and 2 bases from J, leaving 10 bases between. The CDR3 length is 14 residues. Germline loops: CDR1 MDHEN, CDR2 SYDVKM. In nucleotides, the CDR3 is TGTGCCAGCAGTTTAAGAAACAGGGCCTACGAGCAGTACTTC. This encodes CASSLRNRAYEQYF.

This chain joins TRBV4-1 and TRBJ1-5; tentatively, D is TRBD1 (5 bases). V dropped 0 bases and J dropped 0 bases, with 9 bases sitting between them. Germline CDR1 is MGHRA and CDR2 is YSYEKL. There are 16 residues in the CDR3. CDR3 region: CASSQEGGGSNQPQHF. In DNA, the CDR3 is TGCGCCAGCAGCCAAGAGGGCGGGGGTAGCAATCAGCCCCAGCATTTT.

The chain joins TRBV7-9 to TRBJ1-3; D is unclear. The germline V and J ends were trimmed by 2 bases and 4 bases, with 9 bases remaining between them. Germline CDR1 is SEHNR and CDR2 is FQNEAQ (reference sequence). The CDR3 contains 14 residues. The CDR3 spells CASSLFWAGNTIYF. The CDR3 DNA follows: TGTGCCAGCAGCTTATTTTGGGCCGGAAACACCATATATTTT. The whole variable domain, filled in from reference TRBV7-9 and TRBJ1-3, reads DTGVSQNPRHKITKRGQNVTFRCDPISEHNRLYWYRQTLGQGPEFLTYFQNEAQLEKSRLLSDRFSAERPKGSFSTLEIQRTEQGDSAMYLCASSLFWAGNTIYFGEGSWLTVV.

The genes are TRBV7-9 and TRBJ1-2, with 7 bases identical to TRBD1. This CDR3 region has 14 residues. The V gene end was trimmed by 5 bases and the J gene end by 4 bases; junction bases not matched to a gene: 7. Germline V gives CDR1 SEHNR, CDR2 FQNEAQ (reference sequence). CDR3 loop: CASSPGQQVYGYTF. The CDR3 DNA reads as TGTGCCAGCAGCCCGGGACAGCAAGTCTATGGCTACACCTTC.

The gene calls are TRBV9 and TRBJ2-2, with a weak D call TRBD1 (7 bases). Trimming shortened V by 3 bases and J by 6 bases, and 18 bases separated the two germline ends. The CDR3 extends over 16 amino acids. Germline CDR1 reads SGDLS; CDR2 reads YYNGEE. The CDR3 sequence: CASSARPRGDSGELFF. CDR3 coding DNA: TGTGCCAGCAGCGCACGGCCCAGGGGGGACTCCGGGGAGCTGTTTTTT.

This clone was found a few times. This rearrangement joins TRBV7-9 to TRBJ2-1; unclear D gene. V was cut by 1 base and J by 0 bases, with 7 bases left in between. Germline V lookup: CDR1 SEHNR, CDR2 FQNEAQ (reference sequence). The CDR3 sequence is 15 residues long. The chain's CDR3 is CASSLVRYSYNEQFF. The CDR3 bases are TGTGCCAGCAGCTTAGTCAGGTACTCCTACAATGAGCAGTTCTTC. Full variable domain (remainder filled in from reference TRBV7-9 and TRBJ2-1): DTGVSQNPRHKITKRGQNVTFRCDPISEHNRLYWYRQTLGQGPEFLTYFQNEAQLEKSRLLSDRFSAERPKGSFSTLEIQRTEQGDSAMYLCASSLVRYSYNEQFFGPGTRLTVL.

This clone has a handful of counts. In DNA form, the CDR3 reads TGCGCCAGCAGCCAAGATCTATTGAGTTACGAGCAGTACTTC. Translation: CASSQDLLSYEQYF. V and J are TRBV4-1 and TRBJ2-7; D not certain. From germline, CDR1 is MGHRA and CDR2 YSYEKL. The CDR3 totals 14 residues. Trimming shortened V by 0 bases and J by 4 bases, and 10 bases separated the two germline ends.

The chain is built from TRBV6-1 and TRBJ1-1; D is unclear. The V gene lost 7 bases and the J gene lost 3 bases, with 18 bases spanning the gap. The CDR3 contains 15 residues. Germline CDR1 reads MNHNS; CDR2 reads SASEGT. CDR3 in amino acids: CASTPRGELYTEAFF. Written as DNA, the CDR3 is TGTGCCAGCACCCCCCGGGGAGAACTATACACTGAAGCTTTCTTT.

The genes are TRBV7-9 and TRBJ1-1, with TRBD1 matching over 8 bases. J gave up 10 bases and V 5 bases, and 12 bases lay outside the gene matches. Germline assignment: CDR1 SEHNR and CDR2 FQNEAQ (reference sequence). The CDR3 loop spans 14 amino acids. The CDR3 region is CASSGLGTGLRAFF. CDR3 DNA sequence: TGTGCCAGCAGCGGCCTCGGGACAGGTCTCCGAGCTTTCTTT. The full variable domain, completed using reference TRBV7-9 and TRBJ1-1, is DTGVSQNPRHKITKRGQNVTFRCDPISEHNRLYWYRQTLGQGPEFLTYFQNEAQLEKSRLLSDRFSAERPKGSFSTLEIQRTEQGDSAMYLCASSGLGTGLRAFFGQGTRLTVV.

The chain couples TRBV15 to TRBJ1-1; the match to TRBD1 covers 9 bases. CDR1 and CDR2 (germline): LNHNV, YYDKDF (reference sequence). With 0 bases clipped from V and 5 bases from J, the junction kept 4 bases outside the gene matches. The CDR3 is 15 residues long. CDR3 loop: CATSRDTGGRTEAFF. For the CDR3, the DNA is TGTGCCACCAGCAGAGACACAGGGGGCCGGACTGAAGCTTTCTTT.

This clone was seen a single time. The CDR3 nucleotides are TGCGCCAGCAGCCCACCCAGTCCCGGGATTATTAACGAGCAGTACTTC. It is translated as CASSPPSPGIINEQYF. The chain joins TRBV4-3 to TRBJ2-7, with D possibly being TRBD2 (5 bases). CDR1 is LGHNA, CDR2 YSLEER, per germline. The CDR3 extends over 16 amino acids. Trimming left V 4 bases short and J 5 bases short, with 21 bases between.